The source of this T cell receptor beta chain is a study of CD8 T cells in ankylosing spondylitis. TCRdb independently ran MiXCR on the 5' RACE reads; one entry per CDR3 protein. The data hold 350,000 to 450,000 distinct CDR3 sequences, with approximately 22% observed a single time. Trimming removed 0 bases at V and 3 bases at J, with 4 bases between. The CDR3 loop spans 13 amino acids. Study-level points and caveats: Some of these motif variants have turned up before, in reports on reactive arthritis synovial fluid and blood. Reported data indicate significant enrichment of disease-linked clones within matched ankylosing spondylitis synovial fluid. In ankylosing spondylitis blood, a motif of roughly eight highly homologous TCR beta variants appeared characteristic.

There are many counts of this clonotype. Its matching antigen is unknown. Specimen: blood, either unsorted or a sorted T cell fraction (not recorded which). The chain employs TRBV12-3 or TRBV12-4 and TRBJ2-3, with unresolved D. This receptor was obtained from a male donor with ankylosing spondylitis or in good health (not recorded which). DNA of the CDR3: TGTGCCAGCAGTTTAGCCGGAACAGATACGCAGTATTTT. This translates into CASSLAGTDTQYF.